The present T cell receptor (beta chain) was sequenced within a study of T cells in women clearing cervical HPV infection. On the study more broadly: Controls were women whose single incident HPV16 infection cleared within 12 months without precancer or cancer. HLA type could not be excluded as a confounder.

Assay: immunoSEQ multiplex PCR; the TCRdb copy retains only in-frame clones and omits some. In all, the sample yields more than 40,000 clones. Comments on this clone: The CDR3 is cut off 3 residues early in the read; its end comes from the germline J gene.

CDR1 and CDR2 from the germline V gene are MDHEN and SYDVKM. The CDR3 is 15 amino acids. Sequenced: blood buffy coat. The chain links TRBV28 to TRBJ2-4; 8 bases match TRBD2. The clonotype originates from a woman aged 18-69 years with a cervical HPV16 infection that either progressed to CIN3+ or cleared (not recorded which). The covered CDR3 bases are TGTGCCAGCAGTTTAGAAGGGACTAGGGGAGAGACT. Protein: CASSLEGTRGET. The full CDR3 protein is CASSLEGTRGETQYF.